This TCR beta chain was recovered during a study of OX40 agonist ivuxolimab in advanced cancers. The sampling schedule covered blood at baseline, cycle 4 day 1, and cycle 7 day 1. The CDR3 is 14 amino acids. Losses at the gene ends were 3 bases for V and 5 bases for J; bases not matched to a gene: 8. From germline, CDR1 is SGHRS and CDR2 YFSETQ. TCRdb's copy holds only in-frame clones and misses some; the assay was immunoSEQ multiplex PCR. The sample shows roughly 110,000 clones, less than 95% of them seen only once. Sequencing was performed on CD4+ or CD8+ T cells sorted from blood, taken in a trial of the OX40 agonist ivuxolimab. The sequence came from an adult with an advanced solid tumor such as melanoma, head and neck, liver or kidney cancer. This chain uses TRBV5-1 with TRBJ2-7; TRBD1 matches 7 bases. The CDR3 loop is CASSSGQSIHEQYF. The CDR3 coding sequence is TGCGCCAGCAGCTCGGGACAGTCGATCCACGAGCAGTACTTC. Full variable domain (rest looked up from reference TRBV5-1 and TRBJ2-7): KAGVTQTPRYLIKTRGQQVTLSCSPISGHRSVSWYQQTPGQGLQFLFEYFSETQRNKGNFPGRFSGRQFSNSRSEMNVSTLELGDSALYLCASSSGQSIHEQYFGPGTRLTVT.